The 10 T cell receptor beta chains below all came from one sample that was sequenced in a study of CD8+ T cells in alopecia areata. Isolated RNA was reverse transcribed into cDNA used as the sequencing template. TCRdb keeps only in-frame clones here, not all; method: immunoSEQ multiplex PCR. The sample consists of about 270,000 clones, 60% of them appearing once. Regarding treatment: oral pan-JAK inhibitor, 5-10 mg twice daily. The sample was CD4+ T cells sorted from blood, taken at roughly week 53, from a patient treated with tofacitinib. Every receptor here comes from a human donor with alopecia areata.

V gene TRBV9 combines with J gene TRBJ1-1, with 8 bases that match TRBD1. The CDR3 is 15 amino acids. Germline V gene data show CDR1 as SGDLS and CDR2 as YYNGEE. J was trimmed by 0 bases and V by 4 bases; bases with no gene match: 5. The CDR3: CASSPRQGLNTEAFF. In nucleotides, the CDR3 is TGTGCCAGCAGCCCACGACAGGGGTTGAACACTGAAGCTTTCTTT.

The V gene is TRBV7-2, the J gene TRBJ2-7; D is perhaps TRBD2 (5 bases). The germline V gene has CDR1 SGHTA and CDR2 FQGNSA. The CDR3 is 12 residues long. V was trimmed by 6 bases and J by 5 bases, leaving 11 bases between them. This chain's CDR3 is CASSEGIHEQYF. The CDR3 DNA sequence: TGTGCCAGCAGTGAGGGAATCCACGAGCAGTACTTC.

This clone was seen a few times. The chain is built from TRBV7-2 and TRBJ2-1; the D is unclear. Per the germline V gene, CDR1 is SGHTA and CDR2 is FQGNSA. Trimming stripped 0 bases from V and 9 bases from J, with 3 bases between. The CDR3 length is 11 residues. The CDR3 bases are TGTGCCAGCAGCTTAGCGAGTGAGCAGTTCTTC. It codes for CASSLASEQFF.

CDR3 sequence (DNA): TGTGCCAGCAGTTACTCGACTCCGACCGAGCAGTACTTC. As protein: CASSYSTPTEQYF. The chain recombines TRBV6-6 with TRBJ2-7; D unresolved. V was clipped by 0 bases and J by 6 bases, with 9 bases between them. The CDR3 covers 13 residues. The germline CDR1 and CDR2 sequences are MNHNY and SVGAGI (reference sequence).

Of note for this clone: Additional DNA sequences in this sample encode the identical CDR3. The V gene is TRBV30, the J gene TRBJ1-1; D unclear. Germline values: CDR1 GTSNPN, CDR2 SVGIG (reference sequence). Deletions cut 0 bases from V and 0 bases from J, with 5 bases between. CDR3 length: 13 amino acids. CDR3 residues: CAWSVLVNTEAFF. In nucleotides, the CDR3 is TGTGCCTGGAGTGTATTGGTGAACACTGAAGCTTTCTTT.

The V call is TRBV5-6, the J call TRBJ2-3; 9 nucleotides line up with TRBD2. Germline V gives CDR1 SGHDT, CDR2 YYEEEE. This CDR3 region has 15 residues. The J segment lost 1 base and the V segment lost 3 bases, leaving 3 bases of the junction unmatched. CDR3 sequence (DNA): TGTGCCAGCAGCTCTAGCGGGGTCCGCACAGATACGCAGTATTTT. This gives the protein CASSSSGVRTDTQYF.

The rearrangement joins TRBV29-1 to TRBJ1-2, with unresolved D. The CDR3 contains 14 residues. Germline V lookup: CDR1 SQVTM, CDR2 ANQGSEA. Deletions cut 1 base from V and 4 bases from J, with 13 bases between. The CDR3 DNA follows: TGCAGCGTTGAAGTGGGTTTGGCGGGCTATGGCTACACCTTC. Its protein is CSVEVGLAGYGYTF.

The V and J genes are TRBV7-9 and TRBJ1-4, with 9 bases lining up with TRBD1. Germline loops: CDR1 SEHNR, CDR2 FQNEAQ (reference sequence). The CDR3 consists of 15 residues. Trimming took 6 bases from V and 8 from J; bases not matched to a gene: 10. In DNA, the CDR3 is TGTGCCAGCAGGTCGGACAGGGGAGGAGAGGAAAAACTGTTTTTT. Translating it yields CASRSDRGGEEKLFF.

The chain is built from TRBV27 and TRBJ2-7; 8 nucleotides match TRBD1. CDR3 length equals 16 residues. With V trimmed by 7 bases and J by 1 base, 12 bases remained unmatched. Germline CDR1 is MNHEY and CDR2 is SMNVEV (reference sequence). The CDR3 bases are TGTGCCAGCAAGCCTCAAAGTTGGACAGGGTCCTACGAGCAGTACTTC. It translates to CASKPQSWTGSYEQYF.

The chain couples TRBV25-1 to TRBJ2-3; tentatively, D is TRBD2 (5 bases). CDR1 and CDR2 from the germline V gene are MGHDK and SYGVNS. CDR3 size: 13 residues. V was clipped by 5 bases and J by 2 bases, with 8 bases between them. CDR3 sequence: CASSFRDTDTQYF. The CDR3 DNA is TGTGCCAGCAGTTTCCGGGACACAGATACGCAGTATTTT.